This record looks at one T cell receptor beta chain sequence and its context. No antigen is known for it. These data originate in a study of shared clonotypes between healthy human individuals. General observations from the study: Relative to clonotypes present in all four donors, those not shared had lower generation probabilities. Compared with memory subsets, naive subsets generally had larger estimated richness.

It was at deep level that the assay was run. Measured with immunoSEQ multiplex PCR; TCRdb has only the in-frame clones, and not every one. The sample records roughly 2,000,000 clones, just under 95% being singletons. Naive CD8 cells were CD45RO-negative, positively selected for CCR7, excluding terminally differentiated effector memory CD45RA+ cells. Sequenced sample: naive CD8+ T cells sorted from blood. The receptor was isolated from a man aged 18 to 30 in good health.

The CDR3 sequence is CASSPWGTGGNEQFF. CDR3 nucleotide sequence: TGTGCCAGCAGCCCGTGGGGGACAGGGGGCAATGAGCAGTTCTTC. This chain uses TRBV7-9 with TRBJ2-1; 11 positions agree with TRBD1. Trimming at V came to 5 bases and at J to 6 bases, leaving 6 bases not matched to a gene. Germline CDR1 reads SEHNR; CDR2 reads FQNEAQ (reference sequence). The length of the CDR3 is 15 residues.